This section outlines one T cell receptor (beta chain) sequence together with its context. Its antigen is undetermined. This table comes from immunoSEQ multiplex PCR, and its TCRdb copy is limited to in-frame clones, with some not included. The sample includes a few hundred thousand clones, approximately 86% of them seen just once. Among the 110 or so subjects of the validation cohort, separate from the roughly 700-subject first cohort, were the donors. Germline V gene sequence: CDR1 KGHSH, CDR2 LQKENI. This CDR3 is built from 15 residues. The V end lost 6 bases, the J end lost 2 bases, and 13 bases lay between the germline ends. This specimen comes from a study of cytomegalovirus exposure and HLA in healthy donors. Study-level findings and limits: The classifier reportedly diagnosed cytomegalovirus status with high specificity and sensitivity.

The V gene is TRBV18, the J gene TRBJ2-2; D may be TRBD2 (6 bases). The sequence was obtained from a man in his thirties or forties in good health and CMV-seronegative. The source material was PBMCs. The CDR3 spells CASSAGPPNTGELFF. The DNA of the CDR3 is TGTGCCAGCTCCGCGGGACCACCCAACACCGGGGAGCTGTTTTTT.